The rows below give T cell receptor beta chains drawn from one sample of a study of T cells after yellow fever vaccination. MiXCR, applied by TCRdb to the 5' RACE reads, yields one record per CDR3 protein. In the table there are more than 110,000 distinct CDR3 sequences, approximately 6.6% of which are singletons. Material: CD4+ T cells sorted from PBMCs, obtained 10 days after the yellow fever booster vaccination. The receptors were gathered from a young man who received the YFV17D yellow fever vaccine. Each CDR3 is given with its conserved first and last residue.

V,J,CDR3
TRBV30,TRBJ1-4,CAWSVGAGSSPLNEKLFF
TRBV20-1,TRBJ2-1,CSARTPGTSVTDEQFF
TRBV20-1,TRBJ2-1,CSASRLNEQFF
TRBV2,TRBJ2-5,CASTSGSPPETQYF
TRBV3-1,TRBJ2-3,CASSQVYGRADTQYF
TRBV5-1,TRBJ2-7,CASSLENIYEQYF
TRBV15,TRBJ1-2,CATSGNFGIHYGYTF
TRBV5-1,TRBJ2-3,CASSFRLAATDTQYF
TRBV12-3/TRBV12-4,TRBJ2-5,CASTLAAIKTQYF
TRBV30,TRBJ1-1,CAWSTTGSRAFF
TRBV15,TRBJ2-2,CATSSAQGGAGELFF
TRBV12-3/TRBV12-4,TRBJ2-7,CASSTRPGQGSYEQYF
TRBV5-1,TRBJ2-3,CASSLGQASTTDTQYF
TRBV12-3/TRBV12-4,TRBJ1-4,CASNRKLRDGLFF
TRBV18,TRBJ2-5,CASLPAGGPVETQYF
TRBV21-1,TRBJ1-5,CASSKGKWRVQPQHF
TRBV3-1,TRBJ2-7,CASSKYRGREYEQYF
TRBV4-3,TRBJ2-4,CASSPLGTINIQYF
TRBV20-1,TRBJ2-5,CSAVVTGGQETQYF
TRBV21-1,TRBJ2-5,CASSTATSPGGQETQYF
TRBV6-5,TRBJ1-5,CASSPNRVTNQPQHF
TRBV12-3/TRBV12-4,TRBJ2-2,CASSRDRGLLYTGELFF
TRBV7-9,TRBJ1-6,CASSSGGLNSPLHF
TRBV10-1,TRBJ2-1,CASSDLAVYNEQFF
TRBV7-9,TRBJ1-2,CASSLGGTGANLNYGYTF
TRBV4-2,TRBJ1-4,CASSPEGTNNEKLFF
TRBV20-1,TRBJ2-7,CSAHPGPNYEQYF
TRBV5-4,TRBJ2-3,CASTRQGEVDTQYF
TRBV19,TRBJ2-5,CASAITQQETQYF
TRBV3-1,TRBJ1-1,CASSPPQGWRITEAFF
TRBV9,TRBJ2-7,CASSVSPTTTSSYEQYF
TRBV7-2,TRBJ2-3,CASSRRTLDTQYF
TRBV20-1,TRBJ2-5,CSARDVYGSQETQYF
TRBV9,TRBJ2-1,CASSVVPDGAEQFF
TRBV9,TRBJ2-1,CASSVGLAGREGEQFF
TRBV14,TRBJ2-2,CASSRTINTGELFF
TRBV7-2,TRBJ2-3,CASSLVWGGSDTQYF
TRBV5-1,TRBJ2-6,CASSLSRGISGANVLTF